This record concerns one TCR beta chain sequence. What it binds is not known. This sample was taken from a study of T cell responses to AZD1222 COVID-19 vaccine. Study in general: Doses given second, at about 4 or about 12 weeks, were pooled. Broader study findings: Only a handful of individuals given AZD1222 were seropositive at baseline.

Germline V lookup: CDR1 LGHDT, CDR2 YNNKEL (reference sequence). The length of the CDR3 is 13 residues. Deletions cut 0 bases from V and 1 base from J, with 4 bases between. Clones were sequenced by immunoSEQ multiplex PCR, and TCRdb holds only the in-frame ones, with some missing. Here the sample spans some 96,000 clones, approximately 90% being singletons. This TCR was recovered from an adult in good health. The material was peripheral blood, obtained on day 0 of AZD1222 vaccination. This chain joins TRBV3-1 (or the pseudogene TRBV3-2) and TRBJ2-7; no clear D. CDR3 DNA sequence: TGTGCCAGCAGCCAAGAGGGTTCCTACGAGCAGTACTTC. Translated, it gives CASSQEGSYEQYF.